A selection of T cell receptor beta chains follows, all from one sample in a study of T cell repertoires in cytomegalovirus infection. A single record per CDR3 protein comes from TCRdb applying MiXCR to the reads. The sample has about 180,000 distinct CDR3 sequences; 13% to 15% are singletons. The sample comprised PBMCs. The receptors stem from a human donor in good health (CMV status not recorded). Some clones in this sample may be carry-over from other donors' samples. The conserved cysteine and the conserved F or W are not part of the CDR3 here. Each record gives: V gene, J gene, CDR3 protein.

TRBV20-1	TRBJ1-2	SAITGGHGYT
TRBV7-2	TRBJ2-5	ASSGGTPETQY
TRBV6-2/TRBV6-3	TRBJ2-1	GTGSSYNEQF
TRBV12-3/TRBV12-4	TRBJ2-5	ASSLRQKETQY
TRBV7-2	TRBJ2-1	ASSLVLAGGTYNEQF
TRBV29-1	TRBJ2-3	SVEGPVVADTQY
TRBV4-3	TRBJ1-1	ASSQTAGNTEAF
TRBV29-1	TRBJ1-1	SVDARKPPEAF
TRBV20-1	TRBJ1-6	SARDRTDTNSPLH
TRBV7-9	TRBJ1-1	ASSAGGGGGRTEAF
TRBV7-3	TRBJ2-3	ASSPGGGPTDTQY
TRBV19	TRBJ2-2	ASRASGTGGLTNTGELF
TRBV7-2	TRBJ1-4	ASSTPGGGSEKLF
TRBV7-9	TRBJ1-1	ASSLGSRDRKTEAF
TRBV28	TRBJ2-2	ASSEGQGPRELF
TRBV12-3/TRBV12-4	TRBJ2-7	ASSLRPAQDEQY